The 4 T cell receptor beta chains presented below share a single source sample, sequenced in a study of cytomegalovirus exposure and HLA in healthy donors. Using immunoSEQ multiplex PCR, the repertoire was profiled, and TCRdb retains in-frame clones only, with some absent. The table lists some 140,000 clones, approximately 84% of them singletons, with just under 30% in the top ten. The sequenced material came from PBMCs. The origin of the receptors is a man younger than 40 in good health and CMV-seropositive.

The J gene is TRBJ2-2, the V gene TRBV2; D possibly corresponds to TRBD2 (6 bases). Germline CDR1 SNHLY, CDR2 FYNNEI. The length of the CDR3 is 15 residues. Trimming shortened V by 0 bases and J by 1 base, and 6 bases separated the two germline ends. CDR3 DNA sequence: TGTGCCAGCAGTGAAGCGCGGGGGAACACCGGGGAGCTGTTTTTT. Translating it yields CASSEARGNTGELFF.

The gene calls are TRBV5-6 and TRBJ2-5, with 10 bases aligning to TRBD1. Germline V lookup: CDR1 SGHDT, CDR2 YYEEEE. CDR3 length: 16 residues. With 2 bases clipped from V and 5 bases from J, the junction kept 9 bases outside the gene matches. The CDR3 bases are TGTGCCAGCAGCTTTAAGGGACAGGGGATTTGGGAGACCCAGTACTTC. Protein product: CASSFKGQGIWETQYF. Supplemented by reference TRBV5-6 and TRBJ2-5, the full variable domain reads DAGVTQSPTHLIKTRGQQVTLRCSPKSGHDTVSWYQQALGQGPQFIFQYYEEEERQRGNFPDRFSGHQFPNYSSELNVNALLLGDSALYLCASSFKGQGIWETQYFGPGTRLLVL.

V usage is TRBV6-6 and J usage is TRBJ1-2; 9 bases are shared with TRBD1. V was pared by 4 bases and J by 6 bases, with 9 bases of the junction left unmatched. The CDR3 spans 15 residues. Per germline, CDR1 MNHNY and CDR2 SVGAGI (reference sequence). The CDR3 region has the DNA TGTGCCAGCAGTTCCCCGGGACAGGGCCAGGATGGCTACACCTTC. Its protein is CASSSPGQGQDGYTF.

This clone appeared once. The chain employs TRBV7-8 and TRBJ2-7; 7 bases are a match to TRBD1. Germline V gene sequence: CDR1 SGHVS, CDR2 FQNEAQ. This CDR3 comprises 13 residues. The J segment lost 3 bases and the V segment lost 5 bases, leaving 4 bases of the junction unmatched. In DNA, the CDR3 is TGTGCCAGCAGCCGGACAGGCAGCTACGAGCAGTACTTC. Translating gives CASSRTGSYEQYF.